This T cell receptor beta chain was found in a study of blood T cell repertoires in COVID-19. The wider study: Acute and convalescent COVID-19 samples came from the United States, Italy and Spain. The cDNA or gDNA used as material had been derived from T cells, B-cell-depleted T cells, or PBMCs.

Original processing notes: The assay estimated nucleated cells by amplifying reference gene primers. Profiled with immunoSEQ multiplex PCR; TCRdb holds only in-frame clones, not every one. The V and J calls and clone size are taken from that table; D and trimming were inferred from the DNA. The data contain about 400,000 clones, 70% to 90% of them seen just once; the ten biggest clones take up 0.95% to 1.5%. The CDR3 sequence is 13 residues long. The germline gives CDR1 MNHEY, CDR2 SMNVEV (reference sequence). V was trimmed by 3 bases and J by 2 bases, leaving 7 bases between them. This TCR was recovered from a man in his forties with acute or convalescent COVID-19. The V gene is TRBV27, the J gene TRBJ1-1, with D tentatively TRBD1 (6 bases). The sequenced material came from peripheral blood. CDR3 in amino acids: CASSFGTNTEAFF. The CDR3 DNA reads TGTGCCAGCAGTTTCGGGACAAACACTGAAGCTTTCTTT.